The clone carrying this T cell receptor beta chain was recorded a few times. As yet, its antigen is unknown. The PCR was carried out with 60 Vbeta primers and 13 Jbeta primers. TCRdb keeps only in-frame clones here, not all; method: immunoSEQ multiplex PCR. The sample has some 130,000 clones, roughly four fifths seen once. The data belong to a study of cytomegalovirus exposure and HLA in healthy donors. About the research overall: An earlier analysis identified 120 million or so unique TCR beta sequences in approximately 170 million T cells.

Points from the study as a whole: With later analysis, a missense DCLRE1C variant became linked to TCR beta V- and J-gene trimming. It was likely that a cluster of highly shared sequence variants was a sequencing artifact.

Though nominally healthy at sampling, donors likely had unrecorded immune exposures. This CDR3 spans 15 amino acids. Per the germline V gene, CDR1 is SGHVS and CDR2 is FNYEAQ. Trimming cost V 5 bases and J 0 bases; bases outside gene matches: 3. This sequence joins TRBV7-6 and TRBJ1-3, with TRBD1 identical over 8 bases. The sequence derives from a male donor in good health and CMV-seropositive. Sequenced input: PBMCs. The CDR3 sequence is CASSRTGISGNTIYF. CDR3 sequence (DNA): TGTGCCAGCAGCAGGACAGGGATCTCTGGAAACACCATATATTTT.